This TCR beta chain derives from a study of technical replicates of blood from a handful of donors. CDR1 is SGHRS and CDR2 is YFSETQ in the germline V gene. The V gene lost 2 bases and the J gene lost 6 bases, with 14 bases spanning the gap. The CDR3 length is 14 residues. Here immunoSEQ multiplex PCR was the method, and the copy in TCRdb shows in-frame clones only, minus some. The table lists 60,000 to 65,000 clones, approximately 86% of them singletons. The V gene is TRBV5-1, the J gene TRBJ1-2; TRBD1 might be the D (6 bases). Sample: PBMCs. This TCR was recovered from a human donor in good health. Some clones in this sample may be carry-over from other donors' samples. The CDR3 DNA follows: TGCGCCAGCAGCTTTTCGCAGGGGAGCCATGGCTACACCTTC. Translating it yields CASSFSQGSHGYTF.